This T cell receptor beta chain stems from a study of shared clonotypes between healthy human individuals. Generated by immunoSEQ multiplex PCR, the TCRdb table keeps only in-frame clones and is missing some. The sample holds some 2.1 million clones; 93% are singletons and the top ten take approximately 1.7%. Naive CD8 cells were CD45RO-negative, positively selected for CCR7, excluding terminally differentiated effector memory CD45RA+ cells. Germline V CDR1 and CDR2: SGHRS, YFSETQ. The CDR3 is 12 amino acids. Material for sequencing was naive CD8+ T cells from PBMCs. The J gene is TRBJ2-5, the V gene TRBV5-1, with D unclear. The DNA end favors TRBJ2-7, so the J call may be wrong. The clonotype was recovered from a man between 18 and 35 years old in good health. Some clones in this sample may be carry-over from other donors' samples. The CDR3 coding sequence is TGCGCCAGCAGCTTGGTGGTCAACGAGCAGTACTTC. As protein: CASSLVVNEQYF.